This TCR beta chain was identified during a study of glioma-infiltrating T cells. This clonotype was counted at least ten times. The antigen is undetermined. Trimming took off 7 bases at V and 0 bases at J, with 13 bases between the two ends. The CDR3 is 14 amino acids. The V gene's germline CDR1 is PRHDT and CDR2 FYEKMQ (reference sequence). The iRepertoire nested amplicon-rescue multiplex PCR amplified TCR alpha and beta CDR3s from RNA. One-step reverse transcription and amplification started from approximately 100-400 ng of tissue mRNA or PBMC total RNA. TCRdb independently ran MiXCR on the multiplex PCR reads; one entry per CDR3 protein. The sample holds 84,000 or so distinct CDR3 sequences, approximately 22% seen once. Study outcomes and limitations: Tissue-blood divergence was below expectation in non-neoplastic patients, above in gliomas. Very few CDR3 sequences were shared between tissue and blood.

The receptor's source is a human donor with low-grade glioma or glioblastoma, undergoing nonglioma brain surgery, or in good health (not recorded which). The source material was glioma tissue, nonneoplastic brain tissue, or PBMCs (not recorded which). The V call is TRBV13, the J call TRBJ2-7; tentative D call: TRBD1 (5 bases). CDR3 in amino acids: CASNFGHSSYEQYF. The CDR3 DNA reads as TGTGCCAGCAATTTTGGACACAGCTCCTACGAGCAGTACTTC.